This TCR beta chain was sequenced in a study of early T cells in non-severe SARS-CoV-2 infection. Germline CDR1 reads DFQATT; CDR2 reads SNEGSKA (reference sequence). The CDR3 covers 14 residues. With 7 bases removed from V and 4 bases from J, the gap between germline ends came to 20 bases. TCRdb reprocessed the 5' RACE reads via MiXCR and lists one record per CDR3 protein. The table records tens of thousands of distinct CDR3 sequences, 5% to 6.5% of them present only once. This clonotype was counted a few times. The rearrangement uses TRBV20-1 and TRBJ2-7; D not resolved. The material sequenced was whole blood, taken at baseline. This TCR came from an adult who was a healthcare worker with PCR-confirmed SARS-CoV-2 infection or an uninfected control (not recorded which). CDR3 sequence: CSVPLIWGDYEQYF. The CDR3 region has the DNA TGCAGTGTCCCACTTATCTGGGGTGATTACGAGCAGTACTTC.